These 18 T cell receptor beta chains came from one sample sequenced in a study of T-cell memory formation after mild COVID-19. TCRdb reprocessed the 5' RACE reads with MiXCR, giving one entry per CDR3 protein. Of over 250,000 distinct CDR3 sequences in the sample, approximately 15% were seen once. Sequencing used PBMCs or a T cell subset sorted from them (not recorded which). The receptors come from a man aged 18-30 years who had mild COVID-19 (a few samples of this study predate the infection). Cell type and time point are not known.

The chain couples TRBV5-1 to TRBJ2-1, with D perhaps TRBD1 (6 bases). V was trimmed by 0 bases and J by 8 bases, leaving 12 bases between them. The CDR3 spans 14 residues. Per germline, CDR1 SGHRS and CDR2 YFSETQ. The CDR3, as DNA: TGCGCCAGCAGCTTGGGCTGGACAGCGGATGAGCAGTTCTTC. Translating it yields CASSLGWTADEQFF.

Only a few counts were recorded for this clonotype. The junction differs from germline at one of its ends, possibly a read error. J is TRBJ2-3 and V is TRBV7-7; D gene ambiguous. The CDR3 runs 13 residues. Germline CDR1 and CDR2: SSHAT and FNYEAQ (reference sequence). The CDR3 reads CASSTTSTDTQYF. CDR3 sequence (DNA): TGTGCTAGCAGTACGACTAGCACAGATACGCAGTATTTT.

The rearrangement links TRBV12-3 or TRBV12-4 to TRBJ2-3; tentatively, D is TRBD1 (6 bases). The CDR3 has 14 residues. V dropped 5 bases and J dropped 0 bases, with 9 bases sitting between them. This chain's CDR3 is CASSVQGSTDTQYF. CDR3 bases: TGTGCCAGCAGTGTCCAGGGGAGCACAGATACGCAGTATTTT.

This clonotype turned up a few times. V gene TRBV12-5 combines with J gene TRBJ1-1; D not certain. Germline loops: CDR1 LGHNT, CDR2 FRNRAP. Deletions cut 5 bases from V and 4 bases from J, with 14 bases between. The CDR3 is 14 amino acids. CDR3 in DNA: TGTGCTAGTGGTGTGGGTCTTCTGGGCACTGAAGCTTTCTTT. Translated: CASGVGLLGTEAFF.

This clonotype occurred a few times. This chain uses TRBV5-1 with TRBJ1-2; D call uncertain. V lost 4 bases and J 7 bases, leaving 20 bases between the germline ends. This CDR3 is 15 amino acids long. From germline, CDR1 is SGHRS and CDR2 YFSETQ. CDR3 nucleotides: TGCGCCAGCAGCAAATATCGGGCGGACCCACGTGGCTACACCTTC. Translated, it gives CASSKYRADPRGYTF. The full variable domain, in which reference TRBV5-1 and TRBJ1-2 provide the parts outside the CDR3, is KAGVTQTPRYLIKTRGQQVTLSCSPISGHRSVSWYQQTPGQGLQFLFEYFSETQRNKGNFPGRFSGRQFSNSRSEMNVSTLELGDSALYLCASSKYRADPRGYTFGSGTRLTVV.

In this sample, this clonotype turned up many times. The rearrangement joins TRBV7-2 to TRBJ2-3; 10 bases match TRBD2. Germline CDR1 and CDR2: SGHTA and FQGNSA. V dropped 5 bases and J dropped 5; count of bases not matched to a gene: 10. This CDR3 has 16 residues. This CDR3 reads CASSASLAGARDTQYF. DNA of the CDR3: TGTGCCAGCAGCGCCTCCCTAGCGGGGGCCCGAGATACGCAGTATTTT.

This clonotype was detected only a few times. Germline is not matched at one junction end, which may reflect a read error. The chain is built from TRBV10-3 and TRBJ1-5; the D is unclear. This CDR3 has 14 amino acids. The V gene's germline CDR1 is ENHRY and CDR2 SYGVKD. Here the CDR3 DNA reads TGTGCCACCAGTCCAGGAGAGGGCAATCAGCCCCAGCATTTT. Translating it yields CATSPGEGNQPQHF.

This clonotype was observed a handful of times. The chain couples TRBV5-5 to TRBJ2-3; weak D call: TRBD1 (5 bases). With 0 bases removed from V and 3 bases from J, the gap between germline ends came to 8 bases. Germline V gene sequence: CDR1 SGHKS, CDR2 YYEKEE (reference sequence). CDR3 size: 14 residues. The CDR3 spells CASSLARVTDTQYF. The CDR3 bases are TGTGCCAGCAGCTTGGCCAGGGTAACAGATACGCAGTATTTT.

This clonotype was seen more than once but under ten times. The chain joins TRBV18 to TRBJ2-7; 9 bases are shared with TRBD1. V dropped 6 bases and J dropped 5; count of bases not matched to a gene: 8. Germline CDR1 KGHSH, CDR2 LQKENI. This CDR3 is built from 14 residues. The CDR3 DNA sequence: TGTGCCAGCTCCGCAACAGGGGGCGACCACGAGCAGTACTTC. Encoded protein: CASSATGGDHEQYF.

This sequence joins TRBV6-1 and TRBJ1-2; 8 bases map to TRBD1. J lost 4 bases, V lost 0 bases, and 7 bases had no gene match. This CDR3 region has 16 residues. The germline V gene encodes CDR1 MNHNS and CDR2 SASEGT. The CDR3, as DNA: TGTGCCAGCAGTGAAGCTTGGACAGGGCGGGTCTATGGCTACACCTTC. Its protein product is CASSEAWTGRVYGYTF.

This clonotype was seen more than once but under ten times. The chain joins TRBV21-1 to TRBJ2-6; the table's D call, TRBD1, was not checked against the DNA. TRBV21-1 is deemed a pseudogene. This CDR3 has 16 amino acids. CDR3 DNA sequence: TGTGCCACCCTATGCAGGGGGCATACCGGGGCCAACGTCCTGACTTTC. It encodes CATLCRGHTGANVLTF.

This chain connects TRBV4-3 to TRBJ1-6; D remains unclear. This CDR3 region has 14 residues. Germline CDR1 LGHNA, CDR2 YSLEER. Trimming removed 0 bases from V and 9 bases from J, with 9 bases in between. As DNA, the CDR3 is TGCGCCAGCAGCCAAGAAGGATATTCTTCACCCCTCCACTTT. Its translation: CASSQEGYSSPLHF.

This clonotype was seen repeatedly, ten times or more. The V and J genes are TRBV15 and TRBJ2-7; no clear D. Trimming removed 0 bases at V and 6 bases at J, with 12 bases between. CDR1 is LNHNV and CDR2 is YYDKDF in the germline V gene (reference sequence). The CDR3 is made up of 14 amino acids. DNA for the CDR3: TGTGCCACCAGCAGAGATTTTGATGGTTCCGAGCAGTACGTC. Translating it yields CATSRDFDGSEQYV.

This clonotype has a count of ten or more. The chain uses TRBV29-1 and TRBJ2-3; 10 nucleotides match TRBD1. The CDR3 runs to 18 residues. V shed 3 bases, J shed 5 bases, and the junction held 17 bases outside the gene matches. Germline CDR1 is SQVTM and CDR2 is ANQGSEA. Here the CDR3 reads CSVETWDRGLLAQDTQYF. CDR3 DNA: TGCAGCGTTGAGACTTGGGACAGGGGACTCCTAGCACAAGATACGCAGTATTTT.

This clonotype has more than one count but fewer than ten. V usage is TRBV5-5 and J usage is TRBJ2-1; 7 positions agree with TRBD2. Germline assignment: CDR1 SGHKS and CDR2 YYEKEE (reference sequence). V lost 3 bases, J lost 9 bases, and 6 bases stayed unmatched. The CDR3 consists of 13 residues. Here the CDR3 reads CASSSSTSIEQFF. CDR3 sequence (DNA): TGTGCCAGCAGCTCTTCGACTAGCATTGAGCAGTTCTTC.

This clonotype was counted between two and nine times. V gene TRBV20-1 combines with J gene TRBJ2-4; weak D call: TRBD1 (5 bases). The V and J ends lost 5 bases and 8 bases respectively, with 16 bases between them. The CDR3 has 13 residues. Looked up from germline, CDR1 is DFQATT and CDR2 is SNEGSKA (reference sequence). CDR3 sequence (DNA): TGCAGTGCTCCAAGGCAAGGGGCGGACATTCAGTACTTC. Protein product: CSAPRQGADIQYF.

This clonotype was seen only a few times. The CDR3 spells CASQLAGVDTQYF. The DNA of the CDR3 is TGTGCCAGCCAACTAGCGGGGGTAGATACGCAGTATTTT. This chain links TRBV3-1 with TRBJ2-3; 11 bases map to TRBD2. The CDR3 is made up of 13 amino acids. V shed 8 bases and J 5 bases; nucleotides not matched to a gene: 3. Germline-derived CDR1 and CDR2 are LGHDT and YNNKEL (reference sequence).

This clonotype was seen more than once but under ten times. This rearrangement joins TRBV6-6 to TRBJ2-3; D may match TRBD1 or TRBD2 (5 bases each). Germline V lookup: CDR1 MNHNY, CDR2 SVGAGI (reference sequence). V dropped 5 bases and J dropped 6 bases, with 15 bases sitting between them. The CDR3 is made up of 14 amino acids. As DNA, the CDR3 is TGTGCCAGCAGTCCCGGGACGTACGGGGATACGCAGTATTTT. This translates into CASSPGTYGDTQYF.